This record concerns one T cell receptor beta chain sequence. The antigen remains undetermined. The sample originates from a study of CD8 T cells in ankylosing spondylitis. Study-level points and caveats: A TCR beta motif of 7 to 9 highly homologous variants seemed to mark ankylosing spondylitis blood. Within matched ankylosing spondylitis synovial fluid, disease-linked clones were reportedly significantly enriched. Earlier reports found some motif variants in synovial fluid and blood in reactive arthritis. Disease-linked clones were CD8+ and relatively rare in peripheral blood.

5'-RACE, quantitative and with molecular barcodes, yielded the TCR beta libraries. TCRdb recomputed calls from the 5' RACE reads with MiXCR, one row per CDR3 protein. The data contain approximately 300,000 distinct CDR3 sequences, less than 9.5% of them singletons. The sequenced sample consisted of blood, either unsorted or a sorted T cell fraction (not recorded which). The receptor was isolated from a male donor with ankylosing spondylitis.

The CDR3 is CASSRDSYNQPQHF. The CDR3 bases are TGTGCCAGCAGCCGAGACAGCTACAATCAGCCCCAGCATTTT. The chain joins TRBV6-1 to TRBJ1-5, with D tentatively TRBD1 (5 bases). Germline lookup yields CDR1 MNHNS and CDR2 SASEGT. The length of the CDR3 is 14 residues. V lost 6 bases, J lost 3 bases, and 12 bases lay in between.